This T cell receptor beta chain derives from a study of cytotoxic CD8 clonotypes in ibrutinib-treated CLL. Study-level information: The subjects consisted of about 10 relapsed/refractory and over 14 treatment-naive individuals, with about 17 IGHV unmutated.

In regard to this clone: The antigen remains unidentified.

Overall study findings and caveats: Clonality increased at ibrutinib response, then returned toward baseline at progression.

The CDR3 loop spans 13 amino acids. The V gene's germline CDR1 is LGHNT and CDR2 FRNRAP. V lost 1 base to trimming and J lost 3 bases, with 6 bases between them. This table comes from immunoSEQ multiplex PCR, and its TCRdb copy is limited to in-frame clones, with some not included. The sample lists 52,000 or so clones, approximately 87% occurring once. The source was PBMCs, collected after 24 months of ibrutinib treatment. The TCR originated in a human donor with chronic lymphocytic leukemia. The rearrangement links TRBV12-5 to TRBJ1-1; D ambiguous. In DNA form, the CDR3 reads TGTGCTAGTGGTTTGGACAGCTACACTGAAGCTTTCTTT. Protein: CASGLDSYTEAFF. The complete variable domain, with remaining parts taken from reference TRBV12-5 and TRBJ1-1, reads DARVTQTPRHKVTEMGQEVTMRCQPILGHNTVFWYRQTMMQGLELLAYFRNRAPLDDSGMPKDRFSAEMPDATLATLKIQPSEPRDSAVYFCASGLDSYTEAFFGQGTRLTVV.